The source of this T cell receptor (beta chain) is a study of T cell changes during pregnancy in multiple sclerosis. Assay: immunoSEQ multiplex PCR; the TCRdb copy retains only in-frame clones and omits some. Of about 66,000 clones in the sample, roughly 90% were seen once. This clone was recorded only once. This CDR3 comprises 16 residues. Germline CDR1 reads MNHNS; CDR2 reads SASEGT. V shed 1 base, J shed 4 bases, and the junction held 7 bases outside the gene matches. The receptor was isolated from a female donor with multiple sclerosis, enrolled in a pregnancy study. The chain is built from TRBV6-1 and TRBJ1-5; TRBD1 matches 7 bases. Here the sequenced sample was CD8+ T cells from peripheral blood mononuclear cells, taken before pregnancy. The CDR3: CASSEVGTALNQPQHF. DNA of the CDR3: TGTGCCAGCAGTGAAGTGGGGACAGCCCTAAATCAGCCCCAGCATTTT.